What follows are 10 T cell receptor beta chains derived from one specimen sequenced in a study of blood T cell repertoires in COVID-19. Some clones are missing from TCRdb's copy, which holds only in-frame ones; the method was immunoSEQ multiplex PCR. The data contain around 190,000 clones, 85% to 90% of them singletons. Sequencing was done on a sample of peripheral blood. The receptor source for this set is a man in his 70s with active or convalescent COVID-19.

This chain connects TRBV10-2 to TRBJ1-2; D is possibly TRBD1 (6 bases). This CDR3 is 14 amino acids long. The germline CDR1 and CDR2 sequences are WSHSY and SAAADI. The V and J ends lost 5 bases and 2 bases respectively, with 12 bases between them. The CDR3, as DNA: TGCGCCAGCAGTCCCCTAGGACAGAACTATGGCTACACCTTC. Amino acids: CASSPLGQNYGYTF.

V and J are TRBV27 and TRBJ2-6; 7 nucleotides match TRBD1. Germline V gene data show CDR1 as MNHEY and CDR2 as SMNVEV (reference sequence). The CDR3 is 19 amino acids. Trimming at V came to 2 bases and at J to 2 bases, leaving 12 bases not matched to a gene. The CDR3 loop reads CASSLSGWDRATGANVLTF. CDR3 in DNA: TGTGCCAGCAGTTTAAGTGGCTGGGACAGAGCCACTGGGGCCAACGTCCTGACTTTC.

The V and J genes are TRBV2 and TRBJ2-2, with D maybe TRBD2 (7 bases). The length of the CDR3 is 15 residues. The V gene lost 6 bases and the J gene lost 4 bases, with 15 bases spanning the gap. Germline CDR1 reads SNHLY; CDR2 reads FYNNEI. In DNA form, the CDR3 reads TGTGCCAGCAGGGGGGGGCCTGGGGGCACCGGGGAGCTGTTTTTT. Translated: CASRGGPGGTGELFF.

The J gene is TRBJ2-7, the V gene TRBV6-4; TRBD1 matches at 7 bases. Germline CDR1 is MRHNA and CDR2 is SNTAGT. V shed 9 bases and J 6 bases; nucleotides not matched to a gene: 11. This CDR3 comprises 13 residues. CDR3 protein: CASSATGDGEQYF. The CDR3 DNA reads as TGTGCCAGTTCCGCTACAGGGGACGGCGAGCAGTACTTC.

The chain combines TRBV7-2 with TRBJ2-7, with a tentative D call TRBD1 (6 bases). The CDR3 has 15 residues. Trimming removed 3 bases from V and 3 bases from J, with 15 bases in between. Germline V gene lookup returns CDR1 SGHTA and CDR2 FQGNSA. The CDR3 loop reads CASSFGYLDSYEQYF. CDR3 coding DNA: TGTGCCAGCAGCTTCGGATACTTGGACAGCTACGAGCAGTACTTC.

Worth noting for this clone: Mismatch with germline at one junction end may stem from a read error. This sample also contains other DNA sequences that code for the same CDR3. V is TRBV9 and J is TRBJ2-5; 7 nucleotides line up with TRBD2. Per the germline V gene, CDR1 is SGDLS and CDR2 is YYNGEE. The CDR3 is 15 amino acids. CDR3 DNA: TGTGCTAGCAGCCTCAGCGGGACCCGCCAAGAGACCCAGTACTTC. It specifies CASSLSGTRQETQYF.

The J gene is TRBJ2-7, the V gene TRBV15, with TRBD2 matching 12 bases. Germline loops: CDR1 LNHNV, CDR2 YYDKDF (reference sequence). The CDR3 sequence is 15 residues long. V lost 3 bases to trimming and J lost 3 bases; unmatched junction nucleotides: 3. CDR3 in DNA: TGTGCCACCAGCAGGGGGACTAGCGGGTACTACGAGCAGTACTTC. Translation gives CATSRGTSGYYEQYF.

The CDR3 is CASSMGPGPYNEQFF. The DNA of the CDR3 is TGTGCCAGTAGTATGGGGCCAGGGCCTTACAATGAGCAGTTCTTC. The chain carries TRBV19 and TRBJ2-1; a weak D match, TRBD1 (5 bases). This CDR3 is built from 15 residues. The germline gives CDR1 LNHDA, CDR2 SQIVND (reference sequence). V lost 3 bases and J lost 4, with 13 bases in between.

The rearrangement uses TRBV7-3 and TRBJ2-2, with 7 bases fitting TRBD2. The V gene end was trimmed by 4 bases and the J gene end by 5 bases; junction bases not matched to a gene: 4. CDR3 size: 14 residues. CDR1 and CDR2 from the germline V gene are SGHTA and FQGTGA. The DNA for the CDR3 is TGTGCCAGCAGCTCATCAGCGGGGACCGGGGAGCTGTTTTTT. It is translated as CASSSSAGTGELFF.

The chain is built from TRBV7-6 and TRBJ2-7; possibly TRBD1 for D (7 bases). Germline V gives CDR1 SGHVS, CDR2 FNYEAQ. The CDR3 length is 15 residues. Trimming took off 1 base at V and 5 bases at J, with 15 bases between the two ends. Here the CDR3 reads CASSLEFRGEDEQYF. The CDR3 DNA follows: TGTGCCAGCAGCTTAGAATTCAGGGGGGAGGACGAGCAGTACTTC.